Sequencing of this T cell receptor beta chain was carried out in a study of beta chain features in type 1 diabetes. cDNA synthesis used the whole RNA isolate, giving expressed TCRB sequences. Data came from immunoSEQ multiplex PCR; TCRdb stores just in-frame clones and leaves some out. The sample holds about 240,000 clones, 27% seen once. Overall study findings and caveats: Insertions were fewer and deletions more numerous at VDJ junctions in type 1 diabetes patients. TCRB CDR3 length was moderately but significantly reduced in all four CD4+ subsets of Type 1 diabetes patients.

CDR1 is MGHRA and CDR2 is YSYEKL in the germline V gene. This CDR3 is 11 amino acids long. Deletions cut 5 bases from V and 9 bases from J, with 10 bases between. In its sample, this clone was seen a few times. Its antigen is unidentified. The sequence was collected from a man aged 30 to 39 in good health. The rearrangement links TRBV4-1 to TRBJ2-5, with D hard to call. What was sequenced was central memory CD4+ T cells from blood. The CDR3 bases are TGCGCCAGCAGCGGATTTGGGCCCCAGTACTTC. Translation gives CASSGFGPQYF.